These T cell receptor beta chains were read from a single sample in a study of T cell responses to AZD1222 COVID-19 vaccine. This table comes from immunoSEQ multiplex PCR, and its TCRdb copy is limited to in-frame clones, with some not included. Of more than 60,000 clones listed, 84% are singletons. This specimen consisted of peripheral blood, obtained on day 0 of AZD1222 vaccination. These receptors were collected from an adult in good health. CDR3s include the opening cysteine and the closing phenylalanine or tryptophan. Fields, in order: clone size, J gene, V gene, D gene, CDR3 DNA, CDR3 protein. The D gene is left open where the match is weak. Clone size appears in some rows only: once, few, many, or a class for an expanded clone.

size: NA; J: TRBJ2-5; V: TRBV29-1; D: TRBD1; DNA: TGCAGCGTTGAGTGGACAGGGCCCGGGGAGACCCAGTACTTC; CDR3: CSVEWTGPGETQYF
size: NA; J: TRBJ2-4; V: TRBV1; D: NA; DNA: TGCACCAGCAGCCAAGAAAGGCTAGCGGGGCCCGGGAAAAACATTCAGTACTTC; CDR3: CTSSQERLAGPGKNIQYF
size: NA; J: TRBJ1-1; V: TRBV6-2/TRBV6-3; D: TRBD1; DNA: TGTGCCAGCAGTTACCCCCCGACAGGGGAAAGGACTGAAGCTTTCTTT; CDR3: CASSYPPTGERTEAFF
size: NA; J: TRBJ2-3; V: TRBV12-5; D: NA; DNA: TGTGCTAGTGGTTTCTCTCACCCCACAGATACGCAGTATTTT; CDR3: CASGFSHPTDTQYF
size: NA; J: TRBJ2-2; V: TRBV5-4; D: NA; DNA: TGTGCCAGCAGCTTGGACGACAGTAATCTGAACACCGGGGAGCTGTTTTTT; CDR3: CASSLDDSNLNTGELFF
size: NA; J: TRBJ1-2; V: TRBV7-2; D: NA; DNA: TGTGCCAGCAGCCCCGCCCCCTATGGCTACACCTTC; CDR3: CASSPAPYGYTF
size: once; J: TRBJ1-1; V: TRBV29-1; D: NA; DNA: TGCAGCGGCGTTGTGACAGGGAACACTGAAGCTTTCTTT; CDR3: CSGVVTGNTEAFF
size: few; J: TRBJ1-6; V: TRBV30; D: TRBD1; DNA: TGTGCCTGGAGTGCCCGAGGACAGGGAACTCGGTCACCCCTCCACTTT; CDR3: CAWSARGQGTRSPLHF
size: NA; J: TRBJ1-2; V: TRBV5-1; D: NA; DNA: TGCGCCAGCAGCTTGGGACAGGTTAACTATGGCTACACCTTC; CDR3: CASSLGQVNYGYTF
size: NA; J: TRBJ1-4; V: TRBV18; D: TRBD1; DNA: TGTGCCAGCTCACCTTCGGGGACAGGAACAGAAAAACTGTTTTTT; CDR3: CASSPSGTGTEKLFF
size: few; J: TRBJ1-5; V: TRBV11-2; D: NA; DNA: TGTGCCAGCAGCTTACTAGGGTCCTCTTCCCCCCAGCATTTT; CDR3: CASSLLGSSSPQHF
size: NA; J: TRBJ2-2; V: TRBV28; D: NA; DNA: TGTGCCAGCAGTTTCGGGGGTTTCACCGGGGAGCTGTTTTTT; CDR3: CASSFGGFTGELFF
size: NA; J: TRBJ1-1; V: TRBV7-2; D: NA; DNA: TGTGCCAGCAGCCGTTGGACGGAGACCACTGAAGCTTTCTTT; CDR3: CASSRWTETTEAFF
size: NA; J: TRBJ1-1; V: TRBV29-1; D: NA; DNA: TGCAGCGTGACAGGTTCGAACACTGAAGCTTTCTTT; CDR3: CSVTGSNTEAFF
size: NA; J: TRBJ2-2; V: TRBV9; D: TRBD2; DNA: TGTGCCAGCAGCGAGCGACTAGCGGGAGTCCCTGGGGAGCTGTTTTTT; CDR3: CASSERLAGVPGELFF
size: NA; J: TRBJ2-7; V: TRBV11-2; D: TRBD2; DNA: TGTGCCAGCAGCTTAGAGCGGGAGAGTTACTACGAGCAGTACTTC; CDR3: CASSLERESYYEQYF
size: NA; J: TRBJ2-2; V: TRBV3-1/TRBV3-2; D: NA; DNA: TGTGCCAGCAGTGCAGATCGTACCGGGGAGCTGTTTTTT; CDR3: CASSADRTGELFF
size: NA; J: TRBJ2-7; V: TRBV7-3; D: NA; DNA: TGTGCCAGCAGCCCCGGAGGGGGGTCTGGCGAGCAGTACTTC; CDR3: CASSPGGGSGEQYF
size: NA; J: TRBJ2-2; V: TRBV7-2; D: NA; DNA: TGTGCCAGCAGCTCCCCCTCTGCGTCGAACACCGGGGAGCTGTTTTTT; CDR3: CASSSPSASNTGELFF
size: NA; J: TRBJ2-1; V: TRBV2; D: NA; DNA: TGTGCCGGCCGCCGGGACAATCATCTTTCGGATGAGCAGTTCTTC; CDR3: CAGRRDNHLSDEQFF
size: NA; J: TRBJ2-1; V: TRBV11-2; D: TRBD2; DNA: TGTGCCAGCAGCTTTGGGCTAGCGGGAGTTGGGTCCTACAATGAGCAGTTCTTC; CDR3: CASSFGLAGVGSYNEQFF
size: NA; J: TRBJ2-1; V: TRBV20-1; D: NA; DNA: TGCAGTGCTAGTTGGCTGTACAATGAGCAGTTCTTC; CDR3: CSASWLYNEQFF
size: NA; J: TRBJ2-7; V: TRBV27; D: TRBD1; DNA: TGTGCCAGCAGTTCTCCGGGACAGGGGGCCTACGAGCAGTACTTC; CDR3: CASSSPGQGAYEQYF
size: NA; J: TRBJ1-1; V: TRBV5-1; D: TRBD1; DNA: TGCGCCAGCAGCTTGGACGGACAGGGTCAGGGTGAAGCTTTCTTT; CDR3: CASSLDGQGQGEAFF
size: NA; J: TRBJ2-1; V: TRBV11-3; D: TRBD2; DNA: TGTGCCAGCAGTCTGACTAGCGGGAGAGAAGAGCAGTTCTTC; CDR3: CASSLTSGREEQFF
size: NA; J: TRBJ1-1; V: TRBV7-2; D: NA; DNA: TGTGCCAGCAGCTTAGATAGTAGCCGTCTGAACACTGAAGCTTTCTTT; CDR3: CASSLDSSRLNTEAFF
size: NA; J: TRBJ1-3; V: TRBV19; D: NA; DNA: TGTGCCAGTAGTATCGAAGGAAACACCATATATTTT; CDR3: CASSIEGNTIYF
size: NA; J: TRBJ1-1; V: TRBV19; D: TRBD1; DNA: TGTGCCAGTAGTATGGGAAGGGCAGGACAGGGGGCGCGAGCTCGTGAAGCTTTCTTT; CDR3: CASSMGRAGQGARAREAFF
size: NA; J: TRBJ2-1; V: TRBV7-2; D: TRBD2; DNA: TGTGCCAGCAGCTTCGGTAGTGGGAGGGCTACTCTCAATGAGCAGTTCTTC; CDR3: CASSFGSGRATLNEQFF
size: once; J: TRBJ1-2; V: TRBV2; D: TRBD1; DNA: TGTGCCAGCAGCCTCACTATAACAGGGGGCGCGAGTGGCTACACCTTC; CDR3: CASSLTITGGASGYTF
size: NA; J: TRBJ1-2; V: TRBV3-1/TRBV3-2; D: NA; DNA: TGTGCCAGCAGCCTTAAACCGGGGGACTATGGCTACACCTTC; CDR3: CASSLKPGDYGYTF